What follows are 31 T cell receptor beta chains derived from one specimen sequenced in a study of beta chain features in type 1 diabetes. The entirety of the isolated RNA underwent reverse transcription, so expressed TCRB transcripts were sequenced. Profiled with immunoSEQ multiplex PCR; TCRdb holds only in-frame clones, not every one. This sample yields just over 600,000 clones, of which around 16% are seen a single time; about 0.086% belongs to the top ten. Sequencing was done on a sample of naive CD4+ T cells from blood. These receptors all come from a man aged 18 to 30 in good health.

The J gene is TRBJ2-1, the V gene TRBV11-3; TRBD2 matches 10 bases. This CDR3 has 17 amino acids. Germline V gives CDR1 SGHNT, CDR2 YENEEA. Trimming took 4 bases from V and 10 from J; bases not matched to a gene: 16. DNA for the CDR3: TGTGCCAGCAGCTCCGAGTTTGGAGCGGGGGGGCCACGGGAGCAGTTCTTC. Protein: CASSSEFGAGGPREQFF.

The chain is built from TRBV4-2 and TRBJ1-5; D may be TRBD1 (6 bases). Trimming removed 0 bases from V and 11 bases from J, with 11 bases in between. The CDR3 spans 13 residues. Per germline, CDR1 LGHNA and CDR2 YNFKEQ. The CDR3: CASSQDRRGTQHF. The CDR3 region has the DNA TGTGCCAGCAGCCAAGATCGTAGGGGGACCCAGCATTTT.

There are a few counts of this clone. This chain connects TRBV6-1 to TRBJ2-7, with D possibly called TRBD1 or TRBD2 (5 bases each). CDR1 and CDR2 from the germline V gene are MNHNS and SASEGT. V was pared by 8 bases and J by 2 bases, with 13 bases between. The CDR3 spans 13 residues. CDR3 protein: CASFRDVPYEQYF. CDR3 in DNA: TGTGCCAGCTTCCGGGACGTTCCCTACGAGCAGTACTTC.

This chain connects TRBV15 to TRBJ1-3; no firm D call. This CDR3 spans 14 amino acids. Per the germline V gene, CDR1 is LNHNV and CDR2 is YYDKDF (reference sequence). V gave up 6 bases and J gave up 2 bases, with 11 bases separating them. Here the CDR3 reads CATRSKRAGNTIYF. In DNA, the CDR3 is TGTGCCACCAGGAGTAAACGCGCTGGAAACACCATATATTTT.

This clone showed up just a few times. The chain is built from TRBV2 and TRBJ1-1; 7 bases are a match to TRBD1. The germline V gene encodes CDR1 SNHLY and CDR2 FYNNEI. The V segment lost 6 bases and the J segment 2 bases; nucleotides outside the gene matches: 9. This CDR3 is 15 amino acids long. The CDR3 DNA reads as TGTGCCAGCAGGCTCAGGGGGATCCTAAACACTGAAGCTTTCTTT. It specifies CASRLRGILNTEAFF.

V and J are TRBV5-6 and TRBJ2-3; D is uncertain. Per the germline V gene, CDR1 is SGHDT and CDR2 is YYEEEE. The V end lost 4 bases, the J end lost 0 bases, and 6 bases lay between the germline ends. The CDR3 runs 13 residues. This chain's CDR3 is CASSLLSTDTQYF. The CDR3, as DNA: TGTGCCAGCAGCCTGCTGAGCACAGATACGCAGTATTTT.

The sample holds a few counts of this clone. This chain links TRBV4-2 with TRBJ2-7; 8 nucleotides agree with TRBD2. Germline CDR1 and CDR2: LGHNA and YNFKEQ. V lost 0 bases to trimming and J lost 5 bases; unmatched junction nucleotides: 12. The CDR3 length is 17 residues. The CDR3 nucleotides read TGTGCCAGCAGCCAAGAAGGGGCGGGAGGCCCCAGGAACGAGCAGTACTTC. Encoded protein: CASSQEGAGGPRNEQYF.

There are a few counts of this clone. The genes are TRBV6-5 and TRBJ2-5; no firm D call. V shed 7 bases and J shed 2 bases, with 8 bases lying between them. The V gene's germline CDR1 is MNHEY and CDR2 SVGAGI. The CDR3 totals 12 residues. CDR3 sequence reads: CASNNHQETQYF. The CDR3 nucleotides are TGTGCCAGCAATAACCATCAAGAGACCCAGTACTTC.

This chain joins TRBV27 and TRBJ2-1, with D maybe TRBD1 (5 bases). The ends were cut back, 7 bases at V and 4 bases at J, with 11 bases in the middle. The CDR3 is 13 amino acids. Germline V lookup: CDR1 MNHEY, CDR2 SMNVEV (reference sequence). This CDR3 is CASISRVYNEQFF. The CDR3 DNA sequence: TGTGCCAGCATATCCAGGGTTTACAATGAGCAGTTCTTC.

The V call is TRBV5-6, the J call TRBJ2-5, with D tentatively TRBD1 or TRBD2 (5 bases each). The CDR3 has 13 amino acids. Germline CDR1 SGHDT, CDR2 YYEEEE. The V and J ends lost 5 bases and 9 bases respectively, with 17 bases between them. In DNA form, the CDR3 reads TGTGCCAGCAGGCCGGACACCCGAGGGGCCCAGTACTTC. Its translation is CASRPDTRGAQYF.

This chain connects TRBV5-1 to TRBJ1-4; D ambiguous. V lost 0 bases and J 6 bases, leaving 6 bases between the germline ends. This CDR3 comprises 13 residues. Germline loops: CDR1 SGHRS, CDR2 YFSETQ. In DNA, the CDR3 is TGCGCCAGCAGCTTGGACAGTTATGAAAAACTGTTTTTT. It is translated as CASSLDSYEKLFF.

This clone was seen a few times. The chain uses TRBV5-1 and TRBJ1-2; D not resolved. Trimming pared 0 bases from V and 4 bases from J, leaving 13 bases between. Germline values: CDR1 SGHRS, CDR2 YFSETQ. The CDR3 runs 15 residues. This chain's CDR3 is CASSLGAVMGYGYTF. Written as DNA, the CDR3 is TGCGCCAGCAGCTTGGGAGCTGTAATGGGCTATGGCTACACCTTC.

This clone was recorded a few times. This chain connects TRBV29-1 to TRBJ2-2, with D tentatively TRBD1 or TRBD2 (6 bases each). V was clipped by 3 bases and J by 4 bases, with 9 bases between them. The CDR3 spans 13 residues. Germline CDR1 reads SQVTM; CDR2 reads ANQGSEA. CDR3 nucleotide sequence: TGCAGCGTTGATTCGGGGGCCACCGGGGAGCTGTTTTTT. Translated, it gives CSVDSGATGELFF.

This clone was counted only a few times. The genes are TRBV7-9 and TRBJ1-1, with D possibly matching TRBD1 (5 bases). The V gene's germline CDR1 is SEHNR and CDR2 FQNEAQ (reference sequence). Trimming took 8 bases from V and 6 from J, leaving 19 bases between them. This CDR3 spans 14 amino acids. The CDR3 coding sequence is TGTGCCAGCGGGGCCGGGCAAACCAGTCCTGAAGCTTTCTTT. Its protein product is CASGAGQTSPEAFF.

In nucleotides, the CDR3 is TGCAGCGTTGCAGGGGGCGCGGGAGATACGCAGTATTTT. Translated, it gives CSVAGGAGDTQYF. The chain couples TRBV29-1 to TRBJ2-3; 8 bases agree with TRBD1. There are 13 residues in the CDR3. The J segment lost 5 bases and the V segment lost 4 bases, leaving 5 bases of the junction unmatched. Germline V CDR1 and CDR2: SQVTM, ANQGSEA.

This clone was picked up a small number of times. This chain uses TRBV5-1 with TRBJ1-1; D might be TRBD1 (6 bases). Trimming shortened V by 4 bases and J by 0 bases, and 7 bases separated the two germline ends. The CDR3 covers 13 residues. The germline V gene has CDR1 SGHRS and CDR2 YFSETQ. The CDR3 spells CASSGQMNTEAFF. CDR3 nucleotides: TGCGCCAGCAGCGGACAGATGAACACTGAAGCTTTCTTT.

CDR3 loop: CSVDSRRVGEQYF. The CDR3 DNA reads as TGCAGCGTTGACTCGAGGAGGGTCGGCGAGCAGTACTTC. The chain employs TRBV29-1 and TRBJ2-7; tentative D call: TRBD2 (6 bases). The germline V and J ends were trimmed by 3 bases and 6 bases, with 15 bases remaining between them. The CDR3 consists of 13 residues. Germline V lookup: CDR1 SQVTM, CDR2 ANQGSEA.

The chain combines TRBV28 with TRBJ2-1; 7 bases line up with TRBD2. J lost 6 bases, V lost 2 bases, and 7 bases had no gene match. This CDR3 region has 15 residues. Per germline, CDR1 MDHEN and CDR2 SYDVKM. The CDR3 coding sequence is TGTGCCAGCAGTTTACCCCGGGGGGTTCGCAATGAGCAGTTCTTC. Encoded protein: CASSLPRGVRNEQFF.

The chain links TRBV9 to TRBJ1-1; 7 bases agree with TRBD1. The germline gives CDR1 SGDLS, CDR2 YYNGEE. With 4 bases clipped from V and 4 bases from J, the junction kept 4 bases outside the gene matches. This CDR3 region has 13 residues. The CDR3 is CASSTRQGTEAFF. The CDR3 nucleotides read TGTGCCAGCAGCACCCGACAGGGCACTGAAGCTTTCTTT.

This clone occurred a few times. In nucleotides, the CDR3 is TGCGCCAGCAGCCCCAGGGAAGGGTTCAACATTCAGTACTTC. It encodes CASSPREGFNIQYF. The chain joins TRBV5-1 to TRBJ2-4; D is perhaps TRBD1 (5 bases). Germline V gene data show CDR1 as SGHRS and CDR2 as YFSETQ. The CDR3 extends over 14 amino acids. V was shortened by 4 bases and J by 7 bases, with 15 bases between the two germline ends.

This clone has more than one count but fewer than ten. The CDR3 DNA reads TGTGCCTGGAGTGTTGTGGACACCCATCAGCCCCAGCATTTT. Protein sequence: CAWSVVDTHQPQHF. This chain connects TRBV30 to TRBJ1-5, with a tentative D call TRBD1 (5 bases). From germline, CDR1 is GTSNPN and CDR2 SVGIG (reference sequence). V was pared by 0 bases and J by 5 bases, with 11 bases between. The CDR3 spans 14 residues.

This sequence joins TRBV7-2 and TRBJ1-4; unclear D gene. CDR1 is SGHTA and CDR2 is FQGNSA in the germline V gene. The CDR3 is 14 amino acids. The V end was cut by 4 bases, the J end by 0 bases, with 6 bases between. CDR3 residues: CASSYTATNEKLFF. The CDR3 DNA is TGTGCCAGCAGCTATACGGCAACTAATGAAAAACTGTTTTTT. Using reference TRBV7-2 and TRBJ1-4 for the parts outside the CDR3, the full variable domain is GAGVSQSPSNKVTEKGKDVELRCDPISGHTALYWYRQSLGQGLEFLIYFQGNSAPDKSGLPSDRFSAERTGGSVSTLTIQRTQQEDSAVYLCASSYTATNEKLFFGSGTQLSVL.

The V gene is TRBV28, the J gene TRBJ1-5, with 7 bases fitting TRBD1. The CDR3 spans 14 residues. With 6 bases clipped from V and 2 bases from J, the junction kept 4 bases outside the gene matches. Germline-derived CDR1 and CDR2 are MDHEN and SYDVKM. The CDR3 DNA reads as TGTGCCAGCAGGACAGGGTCGGGCAATCAGCCCCAGCATTTT. It translates to CASRTGSGNQPQHF.

The chain employs TRBV7-9 and TRBJ2-7, with D tentatively TRBD1 (6 bases). The CDR3 sequence is 14 residues long. V shed 4 bases and J shed 2 bases, with 12 bases lying between them. The V gene's germline CDR1 is SEHNR and CDR2 FQNEAQ (reference sequence). The CDR3 reads CASSSYRVTYEQYF. As DNA, the CDR3 is TGTGCCAGCAGCTCCTACAGGGTGACCTACGAGCAGTACTTC. The full variable domain, rest sourced from reference TRBV7-9 and TRBJ2-7, is DTGVSQNPRHKITKRGQNVTFRCDPISEHNRLYWYRQTLGQGPEFLTYFQNEAQLEKSRLLSDRFSAERPKGSFSTLEIQRTEQGDSAMYLCASSSYRVTYEQYFGPGTRLTVT.

Notes on this clone: Additional DNA sequences in this sample encode the identical CDR3. This chain joins TRBV7-2 and TRBJ2-7; perhaps TRBD2 as D (5 bases). The germline V gene encodes CDR1 SGHTA and CDR2 FQGNSA. The CDR3 sequence is 13 residues long. V lost 5 bases, J lost 4 bases, and 12 bases lay in between. The DNA for the CDR3 is TGTGCCAGCAGCCTCGAGGGCGGATACGAGCAGTACTTC. Protein sequence: CASSLEGGYEQYF. The variable domain in full, with the rest retrieved from reference TRBV7-2 and TRBJ2-7, is GAGVSQSPSNKVTEKGKDVELRCDPISGHTALYWYRQSLGQGLEFLIYFQGNSAPDKSGLPSDRFSAERTGGSVSTLTIQRTQQEDSAVYLCASSLEGGYEQYFGPGTRLTVT.

This clone was seen a few times. V gene TRBV7-2 combines with J gene TRBJ2-1, with 10 bases lining up with TRBD2. CDR3 length: 15 amino acids. J was trimmed by 12 bases and V by 4 bases; bases with no gene match: 12. The germline CDR1 and CDR2 sequences are SGHTA and FQGNSA. In nucleotides, the CDR3 is TGTGCCAGCAGCTCTACTAGCGGGGTAGGATTCGGGCAGTTCTTC. Translating it yields CASSSTSGVGFGQFF.

The chain couples TRBV7-3 to TRBJ1-1; no clear D gene. The CDR3 covers 14 residues. The germline V gene has CDR1 SGHTA and CDR2 FQGTGA. V lost 0 bases, J lost 3 bases, and 8 bases lay in between. The CDR3 DNA is TGTGCCAGCAGCTTAACAAGGACGGACACTGAAGCTTTCTTT. This translates into CASSLTRTDTEAFF.

V gene TRBV4-3 combines with J gene TRBJ1-2; D is unclear. V was pared by 0 bases and J by 4 bases, with 9 bases between. This CDR3 has 14 residues. From germline, CDR1 is LGHNA and CDR2 YSLEER. The CDR3 reads CASSQDMATYGYTF. As DNA, the CDR3 is TGCGCCAGCAGCCAAGATATGGCAACCTATGGCTACACCTTC.

J is TRBJ2-1 and V is TRBV15, with 11 positions matching TRBD2. With V trimmed by 4 bases and J by 6 bases, 26 bases remained unmatched. CDR1 is LNHNV, CDR2 YYDKDF, per germline (reference sequence). This CDR3 is 22 amino acids long. CDR3 DNA sequence: TGTGCCACCAGCAAGCAGAGGGCGAAGGGTAGCGGGAGGGTAAGGGCTACCAATGAGCAGTTCTTC. It yields the protein CATSKQRAKGSGRVRATNEQFF.

This clone was counted between two and nine times. The chain links TRBV14 to TRBJ2-1, with D tentatively TRBD2 (6 bases). Germline CDR1 reads SGHDN; CDR2 reads FVKESK. Trimming removed 5 bases at V and 5 bases at J, with 16 bases between. This CDR3 is built from 15 residues. CDR3: CASSSMSGLNNEQFF. The CDR3 DNA reads as TGTGCCAGCAGCAGTATGAGCGGGCTAAACAATGAGCAGTTCTTC. Drawing the rest from reference TRBV14 and TRBJ2-1, the complete variable domain is EAGVTQFPSHSVIEKGQTVTLRCDPISGHDNLYWYRRVMGKEIKFLLHFVKESKQDESGMPNNRFLAERTGGTYSTLKVQPAELEDSGVYFCASSSMSGLNNEQFFGPGTRLTVL.

J is TRBJ1-1 and V is TRBV4-3; D unclear. The CDR3 totals 15 residues. In germline, CDR1 is LGHNA, CDR2 YSLEER. V was shortened by 1 base and J by 1 base, with 10 bases between the two germline ends. The CDR3 reads CASSQGGLRNTEAFF. The CDR3 DNA is TGCGCCAGCAGCCAAGGAGGACTGAGGAACACTGAAGCTTTCTTT.